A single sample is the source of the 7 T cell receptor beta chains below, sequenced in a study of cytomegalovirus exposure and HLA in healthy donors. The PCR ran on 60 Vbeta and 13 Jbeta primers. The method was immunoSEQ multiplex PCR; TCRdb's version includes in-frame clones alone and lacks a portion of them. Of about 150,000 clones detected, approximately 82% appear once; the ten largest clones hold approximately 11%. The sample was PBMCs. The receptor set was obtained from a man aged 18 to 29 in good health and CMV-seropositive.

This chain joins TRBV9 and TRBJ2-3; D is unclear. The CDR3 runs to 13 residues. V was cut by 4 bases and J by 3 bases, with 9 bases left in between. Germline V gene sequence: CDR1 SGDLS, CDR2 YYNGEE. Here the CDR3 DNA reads TGTGCCAGCAGCATAGGGCCAACAGATACGCAGTATTTT. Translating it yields CASSIGPTDTQYF.

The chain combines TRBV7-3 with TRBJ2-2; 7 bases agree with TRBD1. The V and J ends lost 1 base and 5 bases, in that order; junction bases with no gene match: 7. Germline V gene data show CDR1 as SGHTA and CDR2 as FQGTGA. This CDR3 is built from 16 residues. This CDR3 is CASSLIGTDRTGELFF. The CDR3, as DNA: TGTGCCAGCAGCTTAATCGGGACAGATAGGACCGGGGAGCTGTTTTTT.

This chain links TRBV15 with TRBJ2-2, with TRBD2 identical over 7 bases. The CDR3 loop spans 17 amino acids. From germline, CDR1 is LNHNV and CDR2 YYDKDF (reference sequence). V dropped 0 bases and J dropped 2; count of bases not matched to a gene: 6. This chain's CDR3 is CATSREAGARNTGELFF. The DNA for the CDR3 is TGTGCCACCAGCAGAGAGGCGGGAGCACGTAACACCGGGGAGCTGTTTTTT.

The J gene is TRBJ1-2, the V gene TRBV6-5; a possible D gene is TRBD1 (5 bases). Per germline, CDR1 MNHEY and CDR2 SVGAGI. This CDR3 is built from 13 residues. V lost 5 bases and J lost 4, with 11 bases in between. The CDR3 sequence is CASSKERGYGYTF. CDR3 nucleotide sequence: TGTGCCAGCAGTAAGGAAAGGGGCTATGGCTACACCTTC.

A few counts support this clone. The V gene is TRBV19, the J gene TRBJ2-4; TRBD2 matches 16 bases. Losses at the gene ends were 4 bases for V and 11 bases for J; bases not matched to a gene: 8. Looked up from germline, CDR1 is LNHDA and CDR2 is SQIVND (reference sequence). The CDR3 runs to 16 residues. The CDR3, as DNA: TGTGCCAGTAGTAGAACGGGACTAGCGGGAGGGCCCGTTCAGTACTTC. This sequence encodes CASSRTGLAGGPVQYF.

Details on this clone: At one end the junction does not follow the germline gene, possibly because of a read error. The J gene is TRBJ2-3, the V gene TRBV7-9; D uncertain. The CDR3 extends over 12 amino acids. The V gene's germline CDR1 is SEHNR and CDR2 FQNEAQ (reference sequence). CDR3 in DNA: TGTTCCAGCAGCTTTGCAGCAGATACGCAGTATTTT. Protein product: CSSSFAADTQYF.

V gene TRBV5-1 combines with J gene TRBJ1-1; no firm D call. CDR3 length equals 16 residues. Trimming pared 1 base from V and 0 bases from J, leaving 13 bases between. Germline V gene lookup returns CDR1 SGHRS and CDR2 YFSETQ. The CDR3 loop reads CASSLRYSPMNTEAFF. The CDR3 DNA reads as TGCGCCAGCAGCTTGAGGTACAGTCCTATGAACACTGAAGCTTTCTTT.